A single sample gave rise to the 26 T cell receptor beta chains below, sequenced in a study of T cell responses to AZD1222 COVID-19 vaccine. The assay was immunoSEQ multiplex PCR, and TCRdb's table has in-frame clones only and misses some. The top ten clones hold about 6% of a sample with roughly 150,000 clones, 90% of them seen once. Sequencing used peripheral blood, obtained 28 days after the second AZD1222 dose. The receptors originated from an adult who received the AZD1222 COVID-19 vaccine.

The J gene is TRBJ1-3, the V gene TRBV4-1; D is ambiguous. The germline V gene has CDR1 MGHRA and CDR2 YSYEKL. The CDR3 length is 18 residues. Trimming shortened V by 1 base and J by 4 bases, and 20 bases separated the two germline ends. The CDR3, as DNA: TGCGCCAGCAGCCAAGGCCGCCTCCTTGAAACCGAAGGAAACACCATATATTTT. This translates into CASSQGRLLETEGNTIYF.

The rearrangement joins TRBV27 to TRBJ1-5, with a possible D match to TRBD1 (5 bases). Germline CDR1 and CDR2: MNHEY and SMNVEV (reference sequence). V shed 5 bases and J shed 11 bases, with 13 bases lying between them. The CDR3 extends over 12 amino acids. For the CDR3, the DNA is TGTGCCAGCAGTACGGAGGGGAGGGCCCAGCATTTT. Translating gives CASSTEGRAQHF.

The rearrangement links TRBV6-4 to TRBJ2-7, with TRBD2 matching 11 bases. Germline-derived CDR1 and CDR2 are MRHNA and SNTAGT. The V segment lost 5 bases and the J segment 6 bases; nucleotides outside the gene matches: 6. The CDR3 runs to 14 residues. The CDR3 nucleotides read TGTGCCAGCAGTACTAGCGGGAGATTGGGCGAGCAGTACTTC. This sequence encodes CASSTSGRLGEQYF.

V usage is TRBV2 and J usage is TRBJ1-6; no firm D call. The CDR3 is 12 residues long. V was pared by 3 bases and J by 5 bases, with 2 bases between. CDR1 SNHLY and CDR2 FYNNEI come from the germline V gene. CDR3 sequence (DNA): TGTGCCAGCAGTGACAATAATTCACCCCTCCACTTT. This sequence encodes CASSDNNSPLHF. The variable domain in full, with the rest retrieved from reference TRBV2 and TRBJ1-6, is EPEVTQTPSHQVTQMGQEVILRCVPISNHLYFYWYRQILGQKVEFLVSFYNNEISEKSEIFDDQFSVERPDGSNFTLKIRSTKLEDSAMYFCASSDNNSPLHFGNGTRLTVT.

V is TRBV6-5 and J is TRBJ2-4, with D possibly matching TRBD1 (6 bases). V shed 7 bases and J shed 9 bases, with 19 bases lying between them. CDR3 size: 14 residues. Germline values: CDR1 MNHEY, CDR2 SVGAGI. The DNA of the CDR3 is TGTGCCAGCATGGGACAAAAGGGTAGTACCATTCAGTACTTC. Protein: CASMGQKGSTIQYF.

The chain combines TRBV4-3 with TRBJ2-2; tentative D call: TRBD1 (6 bases). This CDR3 spans 12 amino acids. The V gene's germline CDR1 is LGHNA and CDR2 YSLEER. The V and J ends lost 4 bases and 6 bases respectively, with 6 bases between them. The DNA of the CDR3 is TGCGCCAGCAGCCGGACAGCCGGGGAGCTGTTTTTT. Protein product: CASSRTAGELFF.

This chain joins TRBV5-1 and TRBJ1-3; D not resolved. The CDR3 contains 15 residues. Germline V gene data show CDR1 as SGHRS and CDR2 as YFSETQ. The V gene lost 0 bases and the J gene lost 0 bases, with 7 bases spanning the gap. CDR3 loop: CASSLVADSGNTIYF. The CDR3 nucleotides are TGCGCCAGCAGCTTGGTAGCGGACTCTGGAAACACCATATATTTT. The full variable domain, its missing parts supplied by reference TRBV5-1 and TRBJ1-3, is KAGVTQTPRYLIKTRGQQVTLSCSPISGHRSVSWYQQTPGQGLQFLFEYFSETQRNKGNFPGRFSGRQFSNSRSEMNVSTLELGDSALYLCASSLVADSGNTIYFGEGSWLTVV.

This clone was picked up one time. J is TRBJ2-7 and V is TRBV30; 11 positions match TRBD2. The length of the CDR3 is 13 residues. The germline gives CDR1 GTSNPN, CDR2 SVGIG (reference sequence). V lost 0 bases to trimming and J lost 9 bases; unmatched junction nucleotides: 4. CDR3 sequence (DNA): TGTGCCTGGAGTGTACTAGCGGGAGCGCCGCAGTACTTC. Its translation is CAWSVLAGAPQYF.

This rearrangement joins TRBV6-6 to TRBJ1-5; D gene unclear. Germline V gene lookup returns CDR1 MNHNY and CDR2 SVGAGI (reference sequence). The CDR3 is made up of 14 amino acids. V was pared by 7 bases and J by 7 bases, with 17 bases between. CDR3 DNA: TGTGCCAGCACCCCCCCCGGGTCAATCCAGCCCCAGCATTTT. Its protein is CASTPPGSIQPQHF.

The J gene is TRBJ2-3, the V gene TRBV15; 9 nucleotides match TRBD2. Germline lookup yields CDR1 LNHNV and CDR2 YYDKDF (reference sequence). This CDR3 contains 20 residues. Trimming cost V 0 bases and J 4 bases; bases outside gene matches: 17. The CDR3 is CATSRDRASGAQNSADTQYF. The CDR3 region has the DNA TGTGCCACCAGCAGAGATAGGGCTAGCGGGGCCCAGAATAGCGCAGATACGCAGTATTTT.

V gene TRBV24-1 combines with J gene TRBJ2-7; D possibly uses TRBD1 or TRBD2 (5 bases each). Deletions cut 1 base from V and 5 bases from J, with 23 bases between. CDR3 size: 18 residues. Germline V gene sequence: CDR1 KGHDR, CDR2 SFDVKD. In nucleotides, the CDR3 is TGTGCCACCAGTGATTTTGGGGGACCCCAACGTTCCGGGCACGAGCAGTACTTC. This sequence encodes CATSDFGGPQRSGHEQYF.

The J gene is TRBJ2-5, the V gene TRBV7-2; D is possibly TRBD1 (5 bases). CDR1 and CDR2 from the germline V gene are SGHTA and FQGNSA. Deletions cut 5 bases from V and 5 bases from J, with 15 bases between. This CDR3 is built from 14 residues. The CDR3 region is CASSLRVVGETQYF. In nucleotides, the CDR3 is TGTGCCAGCAGCCTCAGGGTAGTAGGGGAGACCCAGTACTTC.

The chain carries TRBV6-5 and TRBJ1-1; D is undetermined. Trimming pared 8 bases from V and 0 bases from J, leaving 10 bases between. Per germline, CDR1 MNHEY and CDR2 SVGAGI. The CDR3 sequence is 13 residues long. This CDR3 reads CASRTDMNTEAFF. The DNA of the CDR3 is TGTGCCAGCCGGACGGATATGAACACTGAAGCTTTCTTT.

This clone has more than one count but fewer than ten. The chain carries TRBV7-9 and TRBJ2-2; no clear D. This CDR3 has 14 residues. Per the germline V gene, CDR1 is SEHNR and CDR2 is FQNEAQ (reference sequence). V shed 5 bases and J shed 5 bases, with 12 bases lying between them. Written as DNA, the CDR3 is TGTGCCAGCAGCCTTTCAACAGAGACCGGGGAGCTGTTTTTT. It codes for CASSLSTETGELFF. The full variable domain, completed using reference TRBV7-9 and TRBJ2-2, is DTGVSQNPRHKITKRGQNVTFRCDPISEHNRLYWYRQTLGQGPEFLTYFQNEAQLEKSRLLSDRFSAERPKGSFSTLEIQRTEQGDSAMYLCASSLSTETGELFFGEGSRLTVL.

This CDR3 is CASSLVVSPSTDTQYF. Written as DNA, the CDR3 is TGTGCCAGCAGCTTGGTAGTATCCCCAAGCACAGATACGCAGTATTTT. The V gene is TRBV7-2, the J gene TRBJ2-3; D call uncertain. The germline V gene encodes CDR1 SGHTA and CDR2 FQGNSA. This CDR3 is built from 16 residues. Trimming pared 3 bases from V and 0 bases from J, leaving 13 bases between.

This clone was observed a single time. This rearrangement joins TRBV10-3 to TRBJ1-1; D unclear. Germline V gene lookup returns CDR1 ENHRY and CDR2 SYGVKD. This CDR3 has 12 amino acids. Trimming pared 10 bases from V and 3 bases from J, leaving 12 bases between. The CDR3 here is CATRTGDTEAFF. CDR3 in DNA: TGTGCCACGAGGACCGGGGACACTGAAGCTTTCTTT.

V gene TRBV30 combines with J gene TRBJ2-5; TRBD2 agrees at 7 bases. Per the germline V gene, CDR1 is GTSNPN and CDR2 is SVGIG (reference sequence). CDR3 size: 13 residues. Trimming at V came to 3 bases and at J to 4 bases, leaving 5 bases not matched to a gene. Here the CDR3 reads CAWSNGLGETQYF. The CDR3 nucleotides read TGTGCCTGGAGCAACGGACTAGGAGAGACCCAGTACTTC.

J is TRBJ2-3 and V is TRBV18; 9 nucleotides line up with TRBD1. This CDR3 has 19 amino acids. Trimming cost V 3 bases and J 1 base; bases outside gene matches: 14. CDR1 is KGHSH and CDR2 is LQKENI in the germline V gene. CDR3 DNA sequence: TGTGCCAGCTCACCGTGGGATTCGGACAGGGGACCGGGCACAGATACGCAGTATTTT. This encodes CASSPWDSDRGPGTDTQYF.

This clone has only a few counts. The chain has TRBV18 and TRBJ1-4; perhaps TRBD1 as D (6 bases). Germline CDR1 is KGHSH and CDR2 is LQKENI. The CDR3 has 17 amino acids. Trimming took off 2 bases at V and 0 bases at J, with 13 bases between the two ends. The CDR3: CASSPGSGAATNEKLFF. CDR3 DNA: TGTGCCAGCTCACCAGGGTCAGGGGCTGCAACTAATGAAAAACTGTTTTTT.

This chain joins TRBV5-5 and TRBJ1-4; D may be TRBD1 (5 bases). CDR1 SGHKS and CDR2 YYEKEE come from the germline V gene (reference sequence). The CDR3 runs 14 residues. Between the trimmed V and J ends, which lost 5 bases and 4 bases, there was a span of 12 bases. CDR3 in amino acids: CASSRDPGNEKLFF. In nucleotides, the CDR3 is TGTGCCAGCAGTCGGGACCCCGGTAATGAAAAACTGTTTTTT.

The rearrangement uses TRBV24-1 and TRBJ1-2; 10 bases are shared with TRBD1. The germline gives CDR1 KGHDR, CDR2 SFDVKD. The J segment lost 8 bases and the V segment lost 5 bases, leaving 4 bases of the junction unmatched. The CDR3 consists of 13 residues. CDR3 in DNA: TGTGCCACCAGTGGACAGGGGGCGCACGGCTACACCTTC. Amino acid sequence: CATSGQGAHGYTF.

This clone was counted a single time. V gene TRBV10-1 combines with J gene TRBJ1-3; D uncertain. V gave up 3 bases and J gave up 0 bases, with 18 bases separating them. CDR3 length equals 18 residues. Per germline, CDR1 WNHNN and CDR2 SYGVQD (reference sequence). This CDR3 reads CASSESGRTLASGNTIYF. CDR3 nucleotides: TGCGCCAGCAGTGAATCCGGTCGGACGCTGGCCTCTGGAAACACCATATATTTT.

The rearrangement links TRBV28 to TRBJ1-5; 10 bases agree with TRBD1. Germline trimming cut 6 bases from V and 4 bases from J; bases unmatched to any gene: 15. CDR1 is MDHEN and CDR2 is SYDVKM in the germline V gene. This CDR3 comprises 18 residues. CDR3 nucleotides: TGTGCCAGCAGGAGTCTCCGTTCGGGGACAGGGGAAAATCAGCCCCAGCATTTT. The encoded protein is CASRSLRSGTGENQPQHF.

The chain uses TRBV10-3 and TRBJ2-3; D uncertain. CDR3 length: 11 amino acids. CDR1 ENHRY and CDR2 SYGVKD come from the germline V gene. V was trimmed by 7 bases and J by 1 base, leaving 3 bases between them. Written as DNA, the CDR3 is TGTGCCATCAAAGGCACAGATACGCAGTATTTT. Protein: CAIKGTDTQYF.

Note on this clone: Sequence at one end of the junction differs from germline and may be a read error. The V gene is TRBV7-7, the J gene TRBJ2-7, with D unclear. This CDR3 contains 13 residues. Germline CDR1 SSHAT, CDR2 FNYEAQ (reference sequence). CDR3 sequence (DNA): TGTGCTAGCAGCTTAACCTCCCGTGGCGAGCAGTACTTC. The encoded protein is CASSLTSRGEQYF.

This chain uses TRBV29-1 with TRBJ2-7; TRBD1 might be the D (6 bases). Trimming cost V 6 bases and J 9 bases, with 21 bases left between them. The V gene's germline CDR1 is SQVTM and CDR2 ANQGSEA. The CDR3 is 13 amino acids. DNA for the CDR3: TGCAGCGTAGCGGACAGCCTCTACGAAGGGCAGTACTTC. It translates to CSVADSLYEGQYF.